Included here is one TCR beta chain sequence, with context. This clonotype appeared many times. Its antigen is not yet known. Base qualities are not provided; no much larger clone lies one nucleotide away. PBMCs were isolated by Ficoll-Paque density gradient centrifugation. The data were obtained in a study of T-cell memory formation after mild COVID-19 (dated by TCRdb to the early 2020s). Regarding the study in general: TCR sequence clusters from the two donors were largely donor specific. In a couple of donors, T-cell clones that expanded and contracted after mild COVID-19 were followed by sequencing TCRalpha and TCRbeta repertoires longitudinally. Two young, previously healthy adult volunteers made up the cohort, one male and one female.

Study-wide conclusions, independent of this receptor: Contracting CD4+ clones turned up mainly in the CM and EM memory subsets, whereas EMRA was where CD8+ clones were enriched. Some responding clones were found in pre-infection memory, which suggests that pre-existing cross-reactive memory T cells took part in the SARS-CoV-2 response. Whether the second-wave clones peaking on day 37 were SARS-CoV-2 specific was not confirmed. Only a couple of mild cases were covered in the study, and larger cohorts including severe cases with pre-infection samples were considered necessary. From day 15 to 85, contracting clones showed balanced CD4/CD8 phenotypes, whereas a second wave of clones that expanded from day 15 to 37 leaned towards CD4+.

The CDR3, cysteine through phenylalanine, is 14 amino acids long. Only the CDR3 DNA stays, 42 bases, in frame from base 1. The germline V gene provides CDR1 MNHNS and CDR2 SASEGT. V has 10 bases trimmed and J has 2 bases trimmed; junction bases matching no gene number 9. Sequencing was carried out with an Illumina NovaSeq 6000. cDNA libraries for TCRalpha and TCRbeta were prepared by 5'RACE using constant-segment primers, with sample barcodes and unique molecular identifiers added. RNA was extracted from every sample with Trizol reagent. Amplification of the libraries took two PCR steps, and the second step added a second sample barcode plus Illumina TruSeq adapters. Sequencing of libraries was performed on an Illumina NovaSeq with 2 x 150 bp paired-end reads. The original pipeline was this. The reads were demultiplexed and collapsed into UMI-guided consensus sequences using migec v1.2.7. Using mixcr v2.1.11, UMI consensuses were aligned to TRA and TRB V and J templates and then assembled into clonotypes. Expanded or contracted clonotypes were those called significant by both edgeR and NoisET, with noise models trained on biological replicates. For edgeR calls, the cutoffs were a false discovery rate-adjusted p below 0.01 and a log2 fold-change threshold of 1. As an exploratory analysis of dynamics, max-normalized trajectories of the 1000 most abundant clonotypes were examined with PCA combined with hierarchical clustering. The CD4 or CD8 phenotype of responding clones was assigned using the separately sequenced CD4+ and CD8+ repertoires. TCRdb ran its own pipeline on the public reads, namely fastp trimming at Q25 and MiXCR clone calling, and kept in-frame beta chains. Rows with one shared CDR3 protein collapse into an entry with the most common genes and DNA. These V and J calls rely on TCRdb rather than the paper's analysis. The sample records about 39,000 distinct CDR3 sequences, about 6.1% of which are singletons. 0.81% of the sample lies in the top ten.

Sequenced: PBMCs or a T cell subset sorted from them (not recorded which). The rearranged chain carries TRBV6-1 and TRBJ2-7, with 9 bases in between that match TRBD1. This clonotype originated in an adult who had mild COVID-19 (a few samples of this study predate the infection). The sample titles of this study are shuffled in the database, so cell type and time point are left out. The bases are TGTGCCACCCGGGGACAGGGAGACACCTACGAGCAGTACTTC. Its translation reads: CATRGQGDTYEQYF.